This TCR beta chain was captured in a study of T-cell memory formation after mild COVID-19. General observations from the study: The authors left the SARS-CoV-2 specificity of second-wave clones peaking on day 37 unconfirmed. Cross-reactive memory seemingly joined, as some responding clones were found in pre-infection memory. Contracting CD4+ clones were located mainly in CM and EM, and CD8+ clones in EMRA. Clones that shrank (day 15 to 85) were balanced CD4/CD8, whereas later expanders leaned CD4+.

This clonotype showed up just a few times. No antigen is known for it. TCRdb ran MiXCR on the 5' RACE reads and lists one entry per CDR3 protein. Found here are about 90,000 distinct CDR3 sequences, around 15% of them singletons; the top ten hold 39%. V lost 7 bases and J lost 7, with 20 bases in between. Germline CDR1 is MNHNY and CDR2 is SVGAGI (reference sequence). The CDR3 totals 15 residues. Sequenced sample: PBMCs or a T cell subset sorted from them (not recorded which). The chain employs TRBV6-6 and TRBJ2-1; a possible D gene is TRBD1 (8 bases). The clonotype comes from a man aged 18 to 30 who had mild COVID-19 (a few samples of this study predate the infection). Cell type and time point are not known. CDR3 bases: TGTGCCAGCACCACAGGGGGGGGCGGTTGGAATGAGCAGTTCTTC. Protein sequence: CASTTGGGGWNEQFF.